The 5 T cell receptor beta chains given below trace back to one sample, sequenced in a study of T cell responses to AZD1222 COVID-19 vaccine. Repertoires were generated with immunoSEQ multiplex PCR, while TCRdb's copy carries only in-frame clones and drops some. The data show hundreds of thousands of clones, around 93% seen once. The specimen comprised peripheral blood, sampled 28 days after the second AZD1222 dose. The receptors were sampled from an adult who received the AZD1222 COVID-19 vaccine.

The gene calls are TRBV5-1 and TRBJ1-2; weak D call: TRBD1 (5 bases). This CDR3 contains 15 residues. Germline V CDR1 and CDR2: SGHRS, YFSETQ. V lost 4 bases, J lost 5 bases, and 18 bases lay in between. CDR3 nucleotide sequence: TGCGCCAGCAGCCCGAATCCGGGGGTCTTTTATGGCTACACCTTC. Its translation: CASSPNPGVFYGYTF.

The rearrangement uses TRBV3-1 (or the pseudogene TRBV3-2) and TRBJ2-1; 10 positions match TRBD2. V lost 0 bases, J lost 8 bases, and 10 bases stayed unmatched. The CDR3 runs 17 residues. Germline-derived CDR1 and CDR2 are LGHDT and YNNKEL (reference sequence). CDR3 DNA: TGTGCCAGCAGCCAAGATCGGAGGCTAGCGGGAGCCGATGAGCAGTTCTTC. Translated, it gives CASSQDRRLAGADEQFF.

CDR3 nucleotide sequence: TGTGCCAGCAGCAACAGGGGAAGCGAGCAGTACTTC. This encodes CASSNRGSEQYF. V gene TRBV9 combines with J gene TRBJ2-7; 7 nucleotides match TRBD1. This CDR3 spans 12 amino acids. J lost 6 bases, V lost 4 bases, and 4 bases had no gene match. Looked up from germline, CDR1 is SGDLS and CDR2 is YYNGEE.

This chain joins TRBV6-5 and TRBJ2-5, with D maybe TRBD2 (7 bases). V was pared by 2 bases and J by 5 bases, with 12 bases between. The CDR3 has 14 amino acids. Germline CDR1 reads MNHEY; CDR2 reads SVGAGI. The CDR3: CASSYVGGGETQYF. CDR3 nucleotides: TGTGCCAGCAGTTACGTGGGAGGGGGGGAGACCCAGTACTTC.

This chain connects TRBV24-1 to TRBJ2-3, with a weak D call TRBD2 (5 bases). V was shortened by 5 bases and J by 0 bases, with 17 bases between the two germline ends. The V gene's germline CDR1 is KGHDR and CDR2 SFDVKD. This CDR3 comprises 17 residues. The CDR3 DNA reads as TGTGCCACCAGTGTATGGAACCGCAGGACTAGCACAGATACGCAGTATTTT. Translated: CATSVWNRRTSTDTQYF.